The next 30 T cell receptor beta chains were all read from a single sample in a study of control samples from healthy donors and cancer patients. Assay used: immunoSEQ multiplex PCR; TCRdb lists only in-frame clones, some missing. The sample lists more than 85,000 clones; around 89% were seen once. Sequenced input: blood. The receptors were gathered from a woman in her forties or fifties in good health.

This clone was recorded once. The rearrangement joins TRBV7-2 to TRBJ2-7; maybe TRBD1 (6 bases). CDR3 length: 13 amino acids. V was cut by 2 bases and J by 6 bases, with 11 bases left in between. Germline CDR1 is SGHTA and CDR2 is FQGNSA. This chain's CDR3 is CASSLSGEREQYV. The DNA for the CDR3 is TGTGCCAGCAGCTTATCAGGGGAGCGCGAGCAGTACGTC.

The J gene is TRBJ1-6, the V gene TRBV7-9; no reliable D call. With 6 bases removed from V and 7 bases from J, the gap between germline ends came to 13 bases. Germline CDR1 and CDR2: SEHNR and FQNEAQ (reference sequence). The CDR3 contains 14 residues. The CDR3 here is CASSPVETNSPLHF. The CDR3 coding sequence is TGTGCCAGCAGTCCCGTCGAGACAAATTCACCCCTCCACTTT.

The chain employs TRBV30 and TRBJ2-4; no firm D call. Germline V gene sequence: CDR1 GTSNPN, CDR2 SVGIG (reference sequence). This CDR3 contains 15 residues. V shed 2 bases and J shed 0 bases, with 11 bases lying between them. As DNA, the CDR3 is TGTGCCTGGAGTCCCCAGCGTCTAGCCAAAAACATTCAGTACTTC. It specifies CAWSPQRLAKNIQYF.

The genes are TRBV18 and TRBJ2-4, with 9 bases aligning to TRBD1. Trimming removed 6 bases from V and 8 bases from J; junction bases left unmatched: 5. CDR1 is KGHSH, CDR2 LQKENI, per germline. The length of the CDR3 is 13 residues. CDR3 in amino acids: CASSDRGFDIQYF. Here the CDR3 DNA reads TGTGCCAGCTCGGACAGGGGCTTCGACATTCAGTACTTC.

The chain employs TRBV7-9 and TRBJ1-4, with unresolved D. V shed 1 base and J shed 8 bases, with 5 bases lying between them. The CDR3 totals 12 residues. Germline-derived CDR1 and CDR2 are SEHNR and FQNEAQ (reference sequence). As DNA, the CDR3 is TGTGCCAGCAGCTTAGATCGGGAAAAACTGTTTTTT. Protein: CASSLDREKLFF.

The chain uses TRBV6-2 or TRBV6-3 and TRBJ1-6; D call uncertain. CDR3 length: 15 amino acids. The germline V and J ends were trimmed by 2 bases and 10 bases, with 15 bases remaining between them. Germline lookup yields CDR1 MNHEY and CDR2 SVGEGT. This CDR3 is CASSYGRGSRSPLHF. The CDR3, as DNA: TGTGCCAGCAGTTACGGTCGAGGGAGCCGATCACCCCTCCACTTT.

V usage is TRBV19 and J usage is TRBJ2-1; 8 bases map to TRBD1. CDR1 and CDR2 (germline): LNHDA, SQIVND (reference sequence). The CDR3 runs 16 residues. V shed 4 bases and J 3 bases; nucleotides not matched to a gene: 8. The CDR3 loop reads CASSTLRGLNYNEQFF. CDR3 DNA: TGTGCCAGTAGTACCCTCAGGGGGCTAAACTACAATGAGCAGTTCTTC.

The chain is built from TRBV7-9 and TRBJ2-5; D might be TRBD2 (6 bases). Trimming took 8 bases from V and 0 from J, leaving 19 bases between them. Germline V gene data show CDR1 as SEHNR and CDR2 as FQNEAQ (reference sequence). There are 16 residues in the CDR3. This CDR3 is CASGERRGSYQETQYF. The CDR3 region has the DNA TGTGCCAGCGGGGAACGGAGGGGTTCGTACCAAGAGACCCAGTACTTC.

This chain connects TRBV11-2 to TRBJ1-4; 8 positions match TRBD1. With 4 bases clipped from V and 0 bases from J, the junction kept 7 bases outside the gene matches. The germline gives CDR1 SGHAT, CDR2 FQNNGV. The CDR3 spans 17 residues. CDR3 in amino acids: CASSCRDRSATNEKLFF. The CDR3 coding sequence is TGTGCCAGCAGCTGCCGGGACAGGAGTGCAACTAATGAAAAACTGTTTTTT.

For the CDR3, the DNA is TGTGCCAGCAGCTCAAATAGCAATCAGCCCCAGCATTTT. It is translated as CASSSNSNQPQHF. The V gene is TRBV7-9, the J gene TRBJ1-5, with D unclear. Germline V lookup: CDR1 SEHNR, CDR2 FQNEAQ (reference sequence). V shed 4 bases and J shed 0 bases, with 4 bases lying between them. The CDR3 covers 13 residues.

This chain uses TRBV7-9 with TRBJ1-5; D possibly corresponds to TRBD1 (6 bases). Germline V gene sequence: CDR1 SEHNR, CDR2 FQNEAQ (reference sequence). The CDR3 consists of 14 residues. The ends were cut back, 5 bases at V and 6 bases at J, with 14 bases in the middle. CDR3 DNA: TGTGCCAGCAGCCCCGGGGGGGCCGGTCAGCCCCAGCATTTT. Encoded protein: CASSPGGAGQPQHF.

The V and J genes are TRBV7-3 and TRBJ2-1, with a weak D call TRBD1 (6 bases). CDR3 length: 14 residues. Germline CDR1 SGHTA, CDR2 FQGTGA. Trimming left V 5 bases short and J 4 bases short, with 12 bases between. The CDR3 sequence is CASSPNRVYNEQFF. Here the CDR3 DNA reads TGTGCCAGCAGCCCCAACAGGGTTTACAATGAGCAGTTCTTC. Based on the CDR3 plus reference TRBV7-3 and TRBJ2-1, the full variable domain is GAGVSQTPSNKVTEKGKYVELRCDPISGHTALYWYRQSLGQGPEFLIYFQGTGAADDSGLPNDRFFAVRPEGSVSTLKIQRTERGDSAVYLCASSPNRVYNEQFFGPGTRLTVL.

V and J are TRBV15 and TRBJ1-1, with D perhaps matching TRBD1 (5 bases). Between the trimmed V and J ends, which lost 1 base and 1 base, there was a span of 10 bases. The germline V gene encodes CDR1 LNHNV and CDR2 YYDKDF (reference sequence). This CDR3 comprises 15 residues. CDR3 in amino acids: CATSRGRQGNTEAFF. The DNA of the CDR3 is TGTGCCACCAGCAGAGGCCGGCAGGGGAACACTGAAGCTTTCTTT. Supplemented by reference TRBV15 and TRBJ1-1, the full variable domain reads DAMVIQNPRYQVTQFGKPVTLSCSQTLNHNVMYWYQQKSSQAPKLLFHYYDKDFNNEADTPDNFQSRRPNTSFCFLDIRSPGLGDTAMYLCATSRGRQGNTEAFFGQGTRLTVV.

CDR3 sequence (DNA): TGCGCCAGCAGCACCACGACAAACTCGAACACCGGGGAGCTGTTTTTT. This codes for CASSTTTNSNTGELFF. The V gene is TRBV5-1, the J gene TRBJ2-2; D not resolved. V lost 4 bases and J 0 bases, leaving 13 bases between the germline ends. This CDR3 is 16 amino acids long. Germline V gives CDR1 SGHRS, CDR2 YFSETQ.

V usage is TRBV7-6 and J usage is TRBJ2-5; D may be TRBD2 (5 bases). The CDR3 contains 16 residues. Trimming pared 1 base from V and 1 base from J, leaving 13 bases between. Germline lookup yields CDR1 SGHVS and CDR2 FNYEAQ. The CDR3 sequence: CASSLGFSGPQETQYF. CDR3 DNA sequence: TGTGCCAGCAGCTTAGGGTTCAGCGGACCCCAAGAGACCCAGTACTTC. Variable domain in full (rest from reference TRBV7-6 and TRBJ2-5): GAGVSQSPRYKVTKRGQDVALRCDPISGHVSLYWYRQALGQGPEFLTYFNYEAQQDKSGLPNDRFSAERPEGSISTLTIQRTEQRDSAMYRCASSLGFSGPQETQYFGPGTRLLVL.

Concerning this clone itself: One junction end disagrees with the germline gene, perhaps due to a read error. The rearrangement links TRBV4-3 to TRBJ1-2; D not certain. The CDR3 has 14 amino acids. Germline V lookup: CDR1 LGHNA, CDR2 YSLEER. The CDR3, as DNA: TGCGCCAGCAGCCAAGATCGAGGGAGCTATGGCTACGCCTTC. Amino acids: CASSQDRGSYGYAF.

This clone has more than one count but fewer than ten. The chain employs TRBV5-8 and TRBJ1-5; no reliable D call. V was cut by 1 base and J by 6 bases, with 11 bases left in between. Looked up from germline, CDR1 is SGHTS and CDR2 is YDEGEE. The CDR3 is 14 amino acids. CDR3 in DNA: TGTGCCAGCAGCTTGAGTGGTTCGGGTCAGCCCCAGCATTTT. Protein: CASSLSGSGQPQHF.

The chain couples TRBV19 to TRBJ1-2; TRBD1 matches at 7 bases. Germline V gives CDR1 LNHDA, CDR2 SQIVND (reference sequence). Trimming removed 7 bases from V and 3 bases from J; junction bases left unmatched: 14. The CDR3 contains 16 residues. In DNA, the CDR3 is TGTGCCAGTACCGAAAGGACAGGCCTACCTCACTATGGCTACACCTTC. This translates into CASTERTGLPHYGYTF.

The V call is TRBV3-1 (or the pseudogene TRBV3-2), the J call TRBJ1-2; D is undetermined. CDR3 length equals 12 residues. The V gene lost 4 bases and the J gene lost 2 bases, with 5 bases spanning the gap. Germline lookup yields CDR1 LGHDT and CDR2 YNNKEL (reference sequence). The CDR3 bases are TGTGCCAGCAGCCCGGACAACTATGGCTACACCTTC. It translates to CASSPDNYGYTF.

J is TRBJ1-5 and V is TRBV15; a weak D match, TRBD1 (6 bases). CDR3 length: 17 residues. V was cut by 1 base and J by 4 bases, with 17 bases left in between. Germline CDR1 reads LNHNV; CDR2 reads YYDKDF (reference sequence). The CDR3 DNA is TGTGCCACCAGCAGAGGAAATCCCGACAGGATTAATCAGCCCCAGCATTTT. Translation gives CATSRGNPDRINQPQHF.

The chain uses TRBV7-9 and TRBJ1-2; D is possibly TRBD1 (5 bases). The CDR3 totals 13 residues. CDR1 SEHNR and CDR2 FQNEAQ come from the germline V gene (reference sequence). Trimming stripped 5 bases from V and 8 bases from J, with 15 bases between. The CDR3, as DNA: TGTGCCAGCAGCCCACCACAGGAACGCGGCTACACCTTC. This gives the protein CASSPPQERGYTF.

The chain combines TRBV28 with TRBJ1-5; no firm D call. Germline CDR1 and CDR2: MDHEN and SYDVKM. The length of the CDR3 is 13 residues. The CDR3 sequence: CALGSGSNQPQHF. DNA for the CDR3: TGTGCTCTAGGGTCGGGTAGCAATCAGCCCCAGCATTTT.

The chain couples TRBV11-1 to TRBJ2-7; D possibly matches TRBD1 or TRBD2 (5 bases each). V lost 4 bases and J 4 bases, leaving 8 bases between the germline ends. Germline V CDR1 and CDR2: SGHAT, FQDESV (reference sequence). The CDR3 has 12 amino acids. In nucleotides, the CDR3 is TGTGCCAGCAGCTCAGAGGGGTACGAGCAGTACTTC. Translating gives CASSSEGYEQYF. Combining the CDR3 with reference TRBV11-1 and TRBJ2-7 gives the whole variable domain EAEVAQSPRYKITEKSQAVAFWCDPISGHATLYWYRQILGQGPELLVQFQDESVVDDSQLPKDRFSAERLKGVDSTLKIQPAELGDSAMYLCASSSEGYEQYFGPGTRLTVT.

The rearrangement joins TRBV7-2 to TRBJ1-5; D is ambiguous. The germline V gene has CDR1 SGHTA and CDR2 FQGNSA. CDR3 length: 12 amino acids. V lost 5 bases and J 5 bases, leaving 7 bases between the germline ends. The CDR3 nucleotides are TGTGCCAGCAGCCCGTACGATCAGCCCCAGCATTTT. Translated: CASSPYDQPQHF.

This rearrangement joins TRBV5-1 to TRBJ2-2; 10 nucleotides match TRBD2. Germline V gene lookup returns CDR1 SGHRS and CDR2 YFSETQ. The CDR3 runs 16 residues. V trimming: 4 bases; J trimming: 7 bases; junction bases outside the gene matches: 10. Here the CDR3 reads CASSPPSGRRNGELFF. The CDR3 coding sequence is TGCGCCAGCAGCCCCCCTAGCGGGAGAAGGAACGGGGAGCTGTTTTTT.

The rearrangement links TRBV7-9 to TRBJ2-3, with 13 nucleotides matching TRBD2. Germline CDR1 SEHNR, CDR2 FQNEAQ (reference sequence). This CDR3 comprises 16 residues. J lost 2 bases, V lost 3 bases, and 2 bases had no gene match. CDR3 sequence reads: CASSLGTSGNTDTQYF. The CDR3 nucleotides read TGTGCCAGCAGCTTGGGGACTAGCGGGAACACAGATACGCAGTATTTT. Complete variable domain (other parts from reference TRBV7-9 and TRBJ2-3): DTGVSQNPRHKITKRGQNVTFRCDPISEHNRLYWYRQTLGQGPEFLTYFQNEAQLEKSRLLSDRFSAERPKGSFSTLEIQRTEQGDSAMYLCASSLGTSGNTDTQYFGPGTRLTVL.

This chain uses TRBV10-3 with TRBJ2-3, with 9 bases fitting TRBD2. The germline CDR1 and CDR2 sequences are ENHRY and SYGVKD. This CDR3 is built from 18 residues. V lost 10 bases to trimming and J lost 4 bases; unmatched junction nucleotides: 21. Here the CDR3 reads CATQEGTAGGQVSDTQYF. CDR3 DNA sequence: TGTGCCACCCAGGAAGGGACTGCGGGGGGGCAGGTGTCAGATACGCAGTATTTT.

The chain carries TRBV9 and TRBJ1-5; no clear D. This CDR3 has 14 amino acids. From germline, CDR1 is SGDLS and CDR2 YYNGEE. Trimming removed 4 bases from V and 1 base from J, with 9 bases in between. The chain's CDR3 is CASSQADSNQPQHF. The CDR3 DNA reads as TGTGCCAGCAGCCAAGCAGACAGCAATCAGCCCCAGCATTTT.

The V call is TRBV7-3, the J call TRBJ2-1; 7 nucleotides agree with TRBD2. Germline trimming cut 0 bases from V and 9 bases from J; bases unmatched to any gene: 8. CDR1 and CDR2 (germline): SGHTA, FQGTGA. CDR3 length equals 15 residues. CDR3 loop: CASSLTEGLGSEQFF. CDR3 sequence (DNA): TGTGCCAGCAGCTTAACGGAAGGACTAGGAAGTGAGCAGTTCTTC.

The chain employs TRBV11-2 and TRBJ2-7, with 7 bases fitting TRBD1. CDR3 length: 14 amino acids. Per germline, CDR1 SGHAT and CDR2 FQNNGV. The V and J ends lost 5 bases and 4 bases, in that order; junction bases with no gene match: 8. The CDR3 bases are TGTGCCAGCAGCCCGCGAGGGGGCGAATACGAGCAGTACTTC. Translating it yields CASSPRGGEYEQYF. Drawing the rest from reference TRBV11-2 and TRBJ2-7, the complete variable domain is EAGVAQSPRYKIIEKRQSVAFWCNPISGHATLYWYQQILGQGPKLLIQFQNNGVVDDSQLPKDRFSAERLKGVDSTLKIQPAKLEDSAVYLCASSPRGGEYEQYFGPGTRLTVT.